This TCR beta chain was sequenced in a study of cytomegalovirus exposure and HLA in healthy donors. With V trimmed by 1 base and J by 5 bases, 5 bases remained unmatched. Germline assignment: CDR1 MNHNS and CDR2 SASEGT. The CDR3 extends over 15 amino acids. Study conclusions and caveats: A subsequent analysis found that TCR clusters from the first cohort also tended to co-occur in the 120 or so validation repertoires, with about 93% of cluster scores above 0. Most TCR sequences proved rare, with some public TCRs found in many donors. Altogether, 150 to 200 TCR beta chains were recorded as cytomegalovirus-associated. Reports credit the classifier with highly specific, highly sensitive diagnosis of cytomegalovirus status.

The method was immunoSEQ multiplex PCR; TCRdb's version includes in-frame clones alone and lacks a portion of them. The sample consists of about 130,000 clones, almost 85% of them appearing once. This clone was counted between two and nine times. Antigen specificity is unknown. The sequenced sample consisted of PBMCs. The clonotype comes from a man aged 30 to 39 in good health and CMV-seropositive. The rearrangement joins TRBV6-1 to TRBJ1-1; 9 bases are shared with TRBD1. In DNA, the CDR3 is TGTGCCAGCAGTGAAGGAACGACAGGGGGAACTGAAGCTTTCTTT. This translates into CASSEGTTGGTEAFF.